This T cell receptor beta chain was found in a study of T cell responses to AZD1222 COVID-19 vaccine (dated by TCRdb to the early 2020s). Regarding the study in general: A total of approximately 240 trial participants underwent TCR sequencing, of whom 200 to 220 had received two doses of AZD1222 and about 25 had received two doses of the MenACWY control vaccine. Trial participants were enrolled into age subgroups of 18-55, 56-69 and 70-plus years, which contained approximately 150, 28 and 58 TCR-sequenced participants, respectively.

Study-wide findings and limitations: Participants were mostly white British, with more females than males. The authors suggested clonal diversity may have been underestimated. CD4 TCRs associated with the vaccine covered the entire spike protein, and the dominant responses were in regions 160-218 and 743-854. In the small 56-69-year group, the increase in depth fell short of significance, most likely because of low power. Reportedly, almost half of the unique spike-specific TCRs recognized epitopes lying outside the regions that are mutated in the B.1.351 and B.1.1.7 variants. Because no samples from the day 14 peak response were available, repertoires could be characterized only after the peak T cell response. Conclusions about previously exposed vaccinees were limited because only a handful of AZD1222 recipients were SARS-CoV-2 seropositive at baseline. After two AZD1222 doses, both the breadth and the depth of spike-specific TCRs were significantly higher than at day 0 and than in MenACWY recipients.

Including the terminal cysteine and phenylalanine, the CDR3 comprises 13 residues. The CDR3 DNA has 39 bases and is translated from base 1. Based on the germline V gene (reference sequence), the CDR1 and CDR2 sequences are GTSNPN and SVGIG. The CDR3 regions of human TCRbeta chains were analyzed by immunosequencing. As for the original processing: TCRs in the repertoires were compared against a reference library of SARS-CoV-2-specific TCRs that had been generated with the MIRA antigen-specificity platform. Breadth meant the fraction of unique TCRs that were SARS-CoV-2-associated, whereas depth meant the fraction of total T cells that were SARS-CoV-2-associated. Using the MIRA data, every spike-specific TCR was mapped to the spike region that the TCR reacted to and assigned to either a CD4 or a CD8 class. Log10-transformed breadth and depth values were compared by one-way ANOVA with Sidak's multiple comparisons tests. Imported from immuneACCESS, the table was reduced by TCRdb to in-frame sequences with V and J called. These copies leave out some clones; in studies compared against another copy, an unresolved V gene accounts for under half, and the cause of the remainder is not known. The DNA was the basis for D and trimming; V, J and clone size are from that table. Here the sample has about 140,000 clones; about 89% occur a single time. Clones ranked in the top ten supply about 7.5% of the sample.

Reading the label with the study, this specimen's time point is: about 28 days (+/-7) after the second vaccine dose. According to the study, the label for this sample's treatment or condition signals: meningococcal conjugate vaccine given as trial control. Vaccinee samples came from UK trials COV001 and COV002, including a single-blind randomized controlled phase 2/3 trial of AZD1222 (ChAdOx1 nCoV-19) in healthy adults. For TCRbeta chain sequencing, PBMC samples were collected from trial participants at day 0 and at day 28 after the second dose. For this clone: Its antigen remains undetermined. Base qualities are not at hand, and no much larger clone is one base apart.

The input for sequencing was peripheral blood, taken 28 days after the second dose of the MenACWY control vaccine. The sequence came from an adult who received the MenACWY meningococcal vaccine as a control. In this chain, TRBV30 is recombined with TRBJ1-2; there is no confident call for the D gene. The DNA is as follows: TGTGTCGCCGGAAAAGGGCGTAACTATGGCTACACCTTC. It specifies CVAGKGRNYGYTF.